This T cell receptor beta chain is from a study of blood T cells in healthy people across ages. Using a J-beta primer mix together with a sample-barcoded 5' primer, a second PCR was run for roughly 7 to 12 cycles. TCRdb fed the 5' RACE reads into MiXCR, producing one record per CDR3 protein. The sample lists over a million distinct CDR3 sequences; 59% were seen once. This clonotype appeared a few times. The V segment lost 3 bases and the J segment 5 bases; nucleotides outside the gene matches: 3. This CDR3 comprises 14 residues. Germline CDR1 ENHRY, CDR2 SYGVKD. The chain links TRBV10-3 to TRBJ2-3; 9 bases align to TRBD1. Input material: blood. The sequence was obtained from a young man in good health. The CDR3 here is CAISDSDRGDTQYF. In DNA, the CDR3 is TGTGCCATCAGTGATTCGGACAGGGGAGATACGCAGTATTTT.